Included here is one T cell receptor (beta chain) sequence, with context. Germline CDR1 KGHSH, CDR2 LQKENI. V was shortened by 3 bases and J by 3 bases, with 8 bases between the two germline ends. This CDR3 spans 13 amino acids. Original data processing: Reference gene primer amplification gave estimated nucleated cell counts. Sequencing used immunoSEQ multiplex PCR; TCRdb keeps in-frame clones, though not all of them. The DNA gave D and trimming, while V, J and clone size come from that table. This table holds 150,000 to 200,000 clones, roughly nine tenths found once. The sample originates from a study of blood T cell repertoires in COVID-19. Study information: Specimens from acute and convalescent COVID-19 originated in the United States, Italy and Spain. PBMCs, B-cell-depleted T cells, or T cells provided the cDNA or gDNA that made up the material.

The sequence was collected from a man aged 55 to 70 with acute or convalescent COVID-19. V gene TRBV18 combines with J gene TRBJ2-5; D is undetermined. The sample was peripheral blood. The CDR3 DNA is TGTGCCAGCTCACCCCCTAGTGAAGAGACCCAGTACTTC. Translation: CASSPPSEETQYF. The full variable domain, its missing parts supplied by reference TRBV18 and TRBJ2-5, is NAGVMQNPRHLVRRRGQEARLRCSPMKGHSHVYWYRQLPEEGLKFMVYLQKENIIDESGMPKERFSAEFPKEGPSILRIQQVVRGDSAAYFCASSPPSEETQYFGPGTRLLVL.